The 17 T cell receptor beta chains listed next were all sequenced from one sample in a study of cytomegalovirus exposure and HLA in healthy donors (dated by TCRdb to the late 2010s). The library was built by means of the immunoSEQ multiplex PCR assay. The multiplex PCR relied on a mix of 60 forward primers for TCR Vbeta segments and 13 reverse primers for TCR Jbeta segments. Not all clones reach the TCRdb copy of this immuneACCESS table, which keeps in-frame sequences only. Checked studies attribute under half of the gap to unresolved V genes and leave the rest unexplained. This sample comprises 85,000 to 100,000 clones, roughly three quarters of them detected only once. The ten largest account for 4.5% to 6% of the sample. The sequencing input was PBMCs. The receptors here all came from a woman between 35 and 50 years old in good health and CMV-seronegative.

V is TRBV5-5 and J is TRBJ2-5, with 7 bases lining up with TRBD2. CDR1 SGHKS and CDR2 YYEKEE come from the germline V gene (reference sequence). The CDR3 is made up of 15 amino acids. The V gene end was trimmed by 2 bases and the J gene end by 3 bases; junction bases not matched to a gene: 7. The CDR3 DNA follows: TGTGCCAGCAGCTTTCTCGCGAGCGGGAAAGAGACCCAGTACTTC. This translates into CASSFLASGKETQYF.

As to this clone: The same CDR3 also results from other DNA sequences found in this sample. The chain couples TRBV7-2 to TRBJ1-5, with D possibly matching TRBD1 (5 bases). Trimming removed 3 bases from V and 2 bases from J, with 5 bases in between. Germline V gives CDR1 SGHTA, CDR2 FQGNSA. The CDR3 totals 13 residues. The CDR3 loop is CASSLTGNQPQHF. CDR3 nucleotides: TGTGCCAGCAGCTTGACAGGCAATCAGCCCCAGCATTTT.

Here the CDR3 DNA reads TGTGCCAGCAGCCCTGGGACAGGGCGTTATGGCTACACCTTC. Translating it yields CASSPGTGRYGYTF. The chain links TRBV7-2 to TRBJ1-2; 9 bases are a match to TRBD1. The V gene end was trimmed by 5 bases and the J gene end by 5 bases; junction bases not matched to a gene: 6. The CDR3 sequence is 14 residues long. CDR1 and CDR2 from the germline V gene are SGHTA and FQGNSA.

Concerning this clone: The limits of the CDR3 on the DNA are not certain, so only TCRdb's listed CDR3 is given. The chain uses TRBV21-1 and TRBJ2-6; the table's D call of TRBD2 was not tested on the DNA. TRBV21-1 is tagged as a pseudogene. With termini counted, the CDR3 has 19 amino acids. The CDR3 here is CANSPSRGRVGAGANVLTF.

V gene TRBV28 combines with J gene TRBJ1-6; TRBD1 matches at 7 bases. This CDR3 comprises 12 residues. With V trimmed by 8 bases and J by 11 bases, 6 bases remained unmatched. Germline V gene data show CDR1 as MDHEN and CDR2 as SYDVKM. The CDR3 here is CASGTARTPLHF. CDR3 coding DNA: TGTGCCAGCGGGACAGCTAGGACACCCCTCCACTTT.

The chain recombines TRBV5-1 with TRBJ2-5; 8 nucleotides align to TRBD1. This CDR3 is 15 amino acids long. The V segment lost 3 bases and the J segment 6 bases; nucleotides outside the gene matches: 10. CDR1 and CDR2 (germline): SGHRS, YFSETQ. As DNA, the CDR3 is TGCGCCAGCAGCTACCTGGACAGGGACGGTCAGACCCAGTACTTC. Amino acids: CASSYLDRDGQTQYF.

The V and J genes are TRBV6-1 and TRBJ1-3; D call uncertain. The germline V gene encodes CDR1 MNHNS and CDR2 SASEGT. This CDR3 is built from 14 residues. The ends were cut back, 4 bases at V and 1 base at J, with 8 bases in the middle. The CDR3: CASSAGASGNTIYF. As DNA, the CDR3 is TGTGCCAGCAGTGCTGGAGCTTCTGGAAACACCATATATTTT.

The chain recombines TRBV5-4 with TRBJ2-7; D gene uncertain. The V and J ends lost 0 bases and 2 bases respectively, with 6 bases between them. This CDR3 spans 13 amino acids. Per the germline V gene, CDR1 is SGHNT and CDR2 is YYREEE (reference sequence). CDR3 loop: CASSLAPTYEQYF. As DNA, the CDR3 is TGTGCCAGCAGCTTGGCCCCAACCTACGAGCAGTACTTC.

This chain links TRBV6-1 with TRBJ1-2; D is unclear. CDR3 length: 13 amino acids. The germline V gene has CDR1 MNHNS and CDR2 SASEGT. V shed 6 bases and J shed 6 bases, with 14 bases lying between them. In DNA, the CDR3 is TGTGCCAGCAGCATTAGTGGTTTGGATGGCTACACCTTC. Protein product: CASSISGLDGYTF.

The rearrangement uses TRBV7-8 and TRBJ1-2; 9 bases line up with TRBD1. V was pared by 4 bases and J by 6 bases, with 3 bases of the junction left unmatched. This CDR3 comprises 13 residues. The germline V gene encodes CDR1 SGHVS and CDR2 FQNEAQ. The CDR3: CASSSGQGDGYTF. CDR3 in DNA: TGTGCCAGCAGCTCGGGACAGGGTGATGGCTACACCTTC.

In its sample, this clone was seen a few times. Because the CDR3 is missing its conserved closing phenylalanine or tryptophan, this is likely a read error. The DNA is left out, because the CDR3 cannot be placed on it with certainty; the CDR3 is given as TCRdb lists it. This chain uses TRBV6-5 with TRBJ1-1; TRBD1 was called by the table and not checked on the DNA. The CDR3 spans 15 amino acids, including both terminal residues. Looked up from germline, CDR1 is MNHEY and CDR2 is SVGAGI. CDR3 loop: CASSLRQMAGTEALV.

This CDR3 reads CASSGSPLHF. For the CDR3, the DNA is TGTGCCAGCTCGGGATCACCCCTCCACTTT. The V and J genes are TRBV6-7 and TRBJ1-6; D remains unclear. TRBV6-7 is treated as an ORF (open reading frame) with a function not yet certain. The CDR3 covers 10 residues. Trimming shortened V by 8 bases and J by 10 bases, and 6 bases separated the two germline ends.

This chain links TRBV5-1 with TRBJ2-1; D is perhaps TRBD1 (6 bases). This CDR3 has 16 amino acids. The V gene lost 5 bases and the J gene lost 4 bases, with 19 bases spanning the gap. CDR1 is SGHRS, CDR2 YFSETQ, per germline. The CDR3 here is CASRTHGQSYYNEQFF. The CDR3 DNA reads as TGCGCCAGCAGAACACACGGACAGAGTTATTACAATGAGCAGTTCTTC.

This clone was observed a few times. This CDR3 reads CASSYVLAGGPDTQYF. In nucleotides, the CDR3 is TGTGCCAGCAGTTACGTGCTAGCGGGGGGCCCAGATACGCAGTATTTT. The chain joins TRBV6-5 to TRBJ2-3, with TRBD2 matching over 11 bases. Losses at the gene ends were 2 bases for V and 4 bases for J; bases not matched to a gene: 5. The CDR3 has 16 amino acids. Looked up from germline, CDR1 is MNHEY and CDR2 is SVGAGI.

The genes are TRBV19 and TRBJ2-7, with 9 bases lining up with TRBD1. Trimming at V came to 10 bases and at J to 2 bases, leaving 12 bases not matched to a gene. The CDR3 length is 15 residues. CDR1 and CDR2 from the germline V gene are LNHDA and SQIVND (reference sequence). The CDR3 DNA sequence: TGTGCCACCATCCGGGACAGGGTAGGGACCTACGAGCAGTACTTC. Translating gives CATIRDRVGTYEQYF. The full variable domain, its missing parts supplied by reference TRBV19 and TRBJ2-7, is DGGITQSPKYLFRKEGQNVTLSCEQNLNHDAMYWYRQDPGQGLRLIYYSQIVNDFQKGDIAEGYSVSREKKESFPLTVTSAQKNPTAFYLCATIRDRVGTYEQYFGPGTRLTVT.

The DNA for the CDR3 is TGTGCCAGCAGCTTATCCAAGACTAGCGGGGTCACCGGGGAGCTGTTTTTT. Protein sequence: CASSLSKTSGVTGELFF. The rearrangement joins TRBV7-2 to TRBJ2-2; 11 bases are shared with TRBD2. V shed 2 bases and J 4 bases; nucleotides not matched to a gene: 6. CDR3 length: 17 amino acids. Germline lookup yields CDR1 SGHTA and CDR2 FQGNSA.

This rearrangement joins TRBV5-1 to TRBJ2-7; 7 positions match TRBD2. CDR3 length: 14 amino acids. V shed 5 bases, J shed 0 bases, and the junction held 5 bases outside the gene matches. Germline lookup yields CDR1 SGHRS and CDR2 YFSETQ. The CDR3 nucleotides read TGCGCCAGCAGTGGGACTACAAACTCCTACGAGCAGTACTTC. It codes for CASSGTTNSYEQYF.